The source of this T cell receptor (beta chain) is a study of CDR3 diversity in severe acne. Germline values: CDR1 SGDLS, CDR2 YYNGEE. V lost 4 bases, J lost 5 bases, and 10 bases stayed unmatched. This CDR3 comprises 15 residues. TCRdb used MiXCR to reprocess the PCR reads, holding one entry per CDR3 protein. The sample contains more than 80,000 distinct CDR3 sequences, under 55% of which appear only once. Sequencing input: blood. The chain employs TRBV9 and TRBJ2-5; 8 bases fit TRBD1. The clonotype was recovered from a male donor with severe acne vulgaris. For the CDR3, the DNA is TGTGCCAGCAGCCCCCGGACAGGGACGGGCGAGACCCAGTACTTC. Translation gives CASSPRTGTGETQYF.